The sequence of this TCR beta chain was determined in a study of T-cell memory formation after mild COVID-19. Study observations and caveats: Clones that got smaller from day 15 to 85 had even CD4/CD8, while clones growing later tipped toward CD4+. CD4+ contracting clones were mainly CM and EM; CD8+ ones, EMRA. Second-wave clones that peaked on day 37 lacked confirmed SARS-CoV-2 specificity. There were some responding clones in pre-infection memory, which suggested that cross-reactive memory had joined.

About this clonotype: No antigen is known for it.

TCRdb reanalysed the 5' RACE reads using MiXCR and keeps one entry per CDR3 protein. The repertoire consists of 300,000 to 400,000 distinct CDR3 sequences, with 25% to 30% occurring once and the leading ten covering about 14%. V lost 0 bases to trimming and J lost 0 bases, with 5 bases between them. Germline V lookup: CDR1 DFQATT, CDR2 SNEGSKA (reference sequence). The CDR3 extends over 13 amino acids. The receptor's source is an adult woman who had mild COVID-19 (a few samples of this study predate the infection). Cell type and time point are not known. Sequencing used PBMCs or a T cell subset sorted from them (not recorded which). This rearrangement joins TRBV20-1 to TRBJ1-1; D ambiguous. The CDR3 DNA reads as TGCAGTGCTAGAGATGTCTTGAACACTGAAGCTTTCTTT. Its translation is CSARDVLNTEAFF.